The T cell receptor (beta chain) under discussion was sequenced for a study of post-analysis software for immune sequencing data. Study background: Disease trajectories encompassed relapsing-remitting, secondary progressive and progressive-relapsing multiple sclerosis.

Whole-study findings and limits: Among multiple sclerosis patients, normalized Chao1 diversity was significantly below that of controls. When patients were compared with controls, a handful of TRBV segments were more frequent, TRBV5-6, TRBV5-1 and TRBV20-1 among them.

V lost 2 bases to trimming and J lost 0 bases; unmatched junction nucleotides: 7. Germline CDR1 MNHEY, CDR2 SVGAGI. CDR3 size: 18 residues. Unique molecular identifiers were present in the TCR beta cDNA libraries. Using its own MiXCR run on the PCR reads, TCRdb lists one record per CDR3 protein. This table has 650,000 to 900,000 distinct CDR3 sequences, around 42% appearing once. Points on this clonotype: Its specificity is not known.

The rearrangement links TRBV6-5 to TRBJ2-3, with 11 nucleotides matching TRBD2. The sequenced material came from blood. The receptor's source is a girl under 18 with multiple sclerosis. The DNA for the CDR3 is TGTGCCAGCAGTTACGGCGGGACTAGCGGCGCTAGCACAGATACGCAGTATTTT. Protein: CASSYGGTSGASTDTQYF.